This is a list of T cell receptor beta chains from one sample in a study of sequential checkpoint blockade in melanoma. Clones were read by immunoSEQ multiplex PCR, and TCRdb kept only the in-frame ones, dropping some. The sample includes about 2,900 clones, roughly 29% of them seen just once. Sequenced here: tumor tissue (inferred from file names), sampled from a patient given nivolumab and ipilimumab in sequence. These receptors were collected from a human donor with melanoma. The CDR3 runs from the conserved cysteine through the conserved F or W. A D gene is named only where the DNA matches it firmly. Some rows have no size entry. The others give once, few or many, or a class for an expanded clone.

J gene | clone size | D gene | V gene | CDR3 protein | CDR3 DNA
TRBJ2-3 | medium-sized | - | TRBV6-7 | CASSYSTSGTDTQYF | TGTGCCAGCAGTTACTCCACTAGTGGCACAGATACGCAGTATTTT
TRBJ2-2 | - | - | TRBV19 | CASSTETGELFF | TGTGCCAGTAGTACTGAAACCGGGGAGCTGTTTTTT
TRBJ2-1 | - | TRBD2 | TRBV28 | CASSHLAGPTGEQFF | TGTGCCAGCAGCCATCTAGCGGGGCCTACGGGTGAGCAGTTCTTC
TRBJ1-1 | once | - | TRBV5-1 | CASSSPEGMNTEAFF | TGCGCCAGCAGCTCCCCAGAGGGCATGAACACTGAAGCTTTCTTT
TRBJ2-1 | few | TRBD2 | TRBV5-1 | CASSLGAGGGHEQFF | TGCGCCAGCAGCTTAGGAGCGGGAGGCGGCCATGAGCAGTTCTTC
TRBJ1-1 | medium-sized | - | TRBV11-3 | CASSPGGHLRSTEAFF | TGTGCCAGCAGCCCTGGGGGACACCTAAGGAGCACTGAAGCTTTCTTT
TRBJ2-7 | few | TRBD2 | TRBV28 | CASSSRTSGRPAQDEQYF | TGTGCCAGCAGTTCTCGGACTAGCGGGAGGCCGGCCCAGGACGAGCAGTACTTC
TRBJ2-1 | - | - | TRBV19 | CASSIGGLGVNEQFF | TGTGCCAGTAGTATAGGGGGGCTCGGGGTCAATGAGCAGTTCTTC
TRBJ2-7 | few | - | TRBV11-3 | CASRGPDGSSYEQYF | TGTGCCAGCAGGGGACCCGACGGGTCCTCCTACGAGCAGTACTTC
TRBJ2-1 | few | - | TRBV11-3 | CASSLKAQFNEQFF | TGTGCCAGCAGCTTAAAGGCCCAGTTCAATGAGCAGTTCTTC
TRBJ2-5 | - | - | TRBV9 | CASSVDGAYQETQYF | TGTGCCAGCAGCGTAGATGGGGCGTACCAAGAGACCCAGTACTTC
TRBJ1-1 | - | - | TRBV14 | CASSQALGGAEAFF | TGTGCCAGCAGCCAGGCCTTAGGGGGGGCTGAAGCTTTCTTT
TRBJ2-3 | - | TRBD2 | TRBV10-1 | CASSDPGTSGTDTQYF | TGCGCCAGCAGTGACCCGGGGACTAGCGGCACAGATACGCAGTATTTT
TRBJ2-2 | medium-sized | TRBD2 | TRBV4-1 | CASRLADNTGELFF | TGCGCCAGCAGACTAGCGGACAACACCGGGGAGCTGTTTTTT
TRBJ2-3 | - | - | TRBV30 | CAWRYTSRQYF | TGTGCCTGGAGATACACCTCCCGTCAGTATTTT
TRBJ2-1 | - | - | TRBV5-1 | CASSLGGNRRTEQFF | TGCGCCAGCAGCTTAGGAGGGAACCGACGTACTGAGCAGTTCTTC
TRBJ2-7 | - | - | TRBV6-8 | CASRHRDTTYEQYF | TGTGCCAGCAGACACCGGGACACCACCTACGAGCAGTACTTC
TRBJ2-5 | few | - | TRBV18 | CASSQGNQETQYF | TGTGCCAGCTCACAGGGGAACCAAGAGACCCAGTACTTC
TRBJ2-2 | few | - | TRBV6-8 | CASKVQRSTGELFF | TGTGCCAGCAAGGTCCAGCGAAGCACCGGGGAGCTGTTTTTT
TRBJ2-5 | few | - | TRBV6-8 | CASSYVLGRGIGTQYF | TGTGCCAGCAGTTACGTGTTGGGCAGGGGTATCGGGACCCAGTACTTC
TRBJ2-3 | - | TRBD2 | TRBV6-7 | CASSYRLADTDTQYF | TGTGCCAGCAGTTACAGACTAGCCGACACAGATACGCAGTATTTT
TRBJ1-1 | few | - | TRBV9 | CASSGSSNTEAFF | TGTGCCAGCAGTGGTAGTTCGAACACTGAAGCTTTCTTT
TRBJ2-6 | - | TRBD1 | TRBV5-1 | CASGQGSSGANVLTF | TGCGCCAGTGGACAGGGGTCGTCTGGGGCCAACGTCCTGACTTTC
TRBJ1-4 | few | - | TRBV23-1 | CASSSGVLEKLFF | TGCGCCAGCAGCTCAGGGGTTCTTGAAAAACTGTTTTTT
TRBJ2-5 | - | - | TRBV18 | CASSPVGSQETQYF | TGTGCCAGCTCACCGGTCGGGTCCCAAGAGACCCAGTACTTC
TRBJ1-2 | - | - | TRBV15 | CATSRDRGGTNYGYTF | TGTGCCACCAGCAGAGATCGGGGAGGGACTAACTATGGCTACACCTTC
TRBJ2-3 | - | TRBD2 | TRBV9 | CASSAAGVRTDTQYF | TGTGCCAGCAGCGCGGCGGGAGTTAGGACAGATACGCAGTATTTT
TRBJ2-5 | few | TRBD1 | TRBV28 | CASRPTGIQETQYF | TGTGCCAGCAGACCGACAGGGATCCAAGAGACCCAGTACTTC
TRBJ2-3 | - | - | TRBV19 | CASTPSVSSPDTQYF | TGTGCCAGTACCCCATCGGTTAGCTCCCCAGATACGCAGTATTTT
TRBJ2-5 | - | TRBD2 | TRBV11-3 | CASSIVAGGLGETQYF | TGTGCCAGCAGCATCGTAGCGGGAGGGCTGGGGGAGACCCAGTACTTC
TRBJ1-1 | few | - | TRBV15 | CATSRGTGQGNTEAFF | TGTGCCACCAGCAGAGGAACGGGACAAGGGAACACTGAAGCTTTCTTT
TRBJ1-5 | - | - | TRBV6-8 | CASSDRTGNQPQHF | TGTGCCAGCAGCGATAGGACGGGTAATCAGCCCCAGCATTTT
TRBJ2-5 | - | TRBD2 | TRBV15 | CATSRDPGLAGQETQYF | TGTGCCACCAGCAGAGACCCGGGACTAGCGGGACAAGAGACCCAGTACTTC
TRBJ1-5 | few | - | TRBV28 | CASSFGLRQPQHF | TGTGCCAGCAGTTTTGGGTTGCGTCAGCCCCAGCATTTT
TRBJ1-2 | - | TRBD1 | TRBV11-3 | CASTTGARIHGYTF | TGTGCCAGCACCACAGGGGCGCGAATTCATGGCTACACCTTC
TRBJ2-2 | - | - | TRBV18 | CASSPLGSRTGELFF | TGTGCCAGCTCACCACTGGGAAGTCGGACCGGGGAGCTGTTTTTT
TRBJ2-3 | - | - | TRBV9 | CASSAGMYEGPDTQYF | TGTGCCAGCAGCGCGGGAATGTATGAGGGGCCAGATACGCAGTATTTT
TRBJ1-1 | few | - | TRBV9 | CASSAFDGNTEAFF | TGTGCCAGCAGCGCCTTTGACGGGAACACTGAAGCTTTCTTT
TRBJ2-1 | medium-sized | - | TRBV1 | CASSHRVTSGRAGSEQFF | TGCGCCAGCAGTCACAGGGTGACTAGCGGGAGGGCTGGTAGTGAGCAGTTCTTC
TRBJ1-2 | - | - | TRBV19 | CASSMTSFLGGYTF | TGTGCCAGTAGTATGACCAGTTTCCTCGGTGGCTACACCTTC
TRBJ1-3 | few | - | TRBV6-8 | CASSYGTYPSGNTIYF | TGTGCCAGCAGTTATGGGACATACCCCTCTGGAAACACCATATATTTT
TRBJ2-2 | few | - | TRBV12-5 | CASTPDFPGELFF | TGTGCCAGCACCCCGGATTTCCCCGGGGAGCTGTTTTTT
TRBJ2-1 | few | - | TRBV6-8 | CASSGTFHNEQFF | TGTGCCAGCAGTGGGACATTCCACAATGAGCAGTTCTTC
TRBJ2-3 | - | - | TRBV5-1 | CASSLGRNPSTDTQYF | TGCGCCAGCAGCCTCGGACGGAACCCTAGCACAGATACGCAGTATTTT
TRBJ2-3 | few | - | TRBV29-1 | CSVSRGGTDTQYF | TGCAGCGTTTCGAGGGGGGGCACAGATACGCAGTATTTT
TRBJ2-1 | few | - | TRBV19 | CASSIGASNEQFF | TGTGCCAGTAGTATAGGGGCGTCCAATGAGCAGTTCTTC
TRBJ1-2 | few | TRBD1 | TRBV9 | CASSATGGAGYTF | TGTGCCAGCAGCGCCACAGGGGGGGCTGGCTACACCTTC
TRBJ1-2 | few | TRBD1 | TRBV7-1 | CASSPGGDYGYTF | TGTGCCAGCAGCCCAGGGGGCGACTATGGCTACACCTTC